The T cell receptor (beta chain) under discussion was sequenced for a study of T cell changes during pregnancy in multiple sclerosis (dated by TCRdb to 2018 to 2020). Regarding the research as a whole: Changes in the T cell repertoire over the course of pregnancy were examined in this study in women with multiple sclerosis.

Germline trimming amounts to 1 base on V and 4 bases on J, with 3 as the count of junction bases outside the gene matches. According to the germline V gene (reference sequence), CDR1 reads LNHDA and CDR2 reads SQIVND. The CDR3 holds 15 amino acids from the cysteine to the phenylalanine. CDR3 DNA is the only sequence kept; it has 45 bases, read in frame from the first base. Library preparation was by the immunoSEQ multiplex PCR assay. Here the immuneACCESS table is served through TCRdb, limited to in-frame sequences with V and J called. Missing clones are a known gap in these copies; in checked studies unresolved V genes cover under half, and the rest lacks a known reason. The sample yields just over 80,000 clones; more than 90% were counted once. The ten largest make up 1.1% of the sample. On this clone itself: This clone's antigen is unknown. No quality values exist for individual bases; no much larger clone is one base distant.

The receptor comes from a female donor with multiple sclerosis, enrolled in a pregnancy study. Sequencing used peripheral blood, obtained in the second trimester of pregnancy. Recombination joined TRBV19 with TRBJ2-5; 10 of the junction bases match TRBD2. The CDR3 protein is CASSIVASGRETQYF. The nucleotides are TGTGCCAGTAGTATAGTGGCTAGCGGGAGAGAGACCCAGTACTTC.